Presented here are 29 T cell receptor beta chains from one specimen sequenced in a study of OX40 agonist ivuxolimab in advanced cancers. Library method: the immunoSEQ multiplex PCR assay. Held by TCRdb, this immuneACCESS table contains in-frame sequences only and omits some clones. Under half of the omission traces to an unresolved V gene where checked; the cause of the rest is unknown. Recorded for this sample are about 61,000 clones; 90% of them occurred a single time. The top ten hold more than 1.5% of the sample. The sequencing here drew on CD4+ or CD8+ T cells sorted from blood, taken in a trial of the OX40 agonist ivuxolimab. These TCRs come from an adult with an advanced solid tumor such as melanoma, head and neck, liver or kidney cancer.

The chain carries TRBV7-2 and TRBJ2-7; D is unclear. V was pared by 2 bases and J by 6 bases, with 11 bases between. Germline assignment: CDR1 SGHTA and CDR2 FQGNSA. The CDR3 sequence is 13 residues long. The CDR3 reads CASSLFEQSEQYF. DNA of the CDR3: TGTGCCAGCAGCTTATTCGAACAGAGCGAGCAGTACTTC.

Of note for this clone: Additional DNA sequences in this sample encode the identical CDR3. The chain couples TRBV7-8 to TRBJ1-3; D is unresolved. The CDR3 contains 15 residues. The germline V gene encodes CDR1 SGHVS and CDR2 FQNEAQ. V was pared by 0 bases and J by 0 bases, with 6 bases between. CDR3 region: CASSLALASGNTIYF. As DNA, the CDR3 is TGTGCCAGCAGCTTAGCGCTCGCCTCTGGAAACACCATATATTTT.

In its sample, this clone was seen once. This sequence joins TRBV5-6 and TRBJ2-3; D not certain. The ends were cut back, 5 bases at V and 0 bases at J, with 13 bases in the middle. The CDR3 loop spans 15 amino acids. Looked up from germline, CDR1 is SGHDT and CDR2 is YYEEEE. CDR3 sequence: CASSLGSGSTDTQYF. CDR3 bases: TGTGCCAGCAGTCTTGGGTCTGGAAGCACAGATACGCAGTATTTT.

The CDR3 nucleotides are TGTGCCAGCGAGGTGATTTATGGCTACACCTTC. Translation: CASEVIYGYTF. V gene TRBV2 combines with J gene TRBJ1-2, with D hard to call. V was cut by 8 bases and J by 5 bases, with 9 bases left in between. CDR1 is SNHLY and CDR2 is FYNNEI in the germline V gene. The CDR3 is made up of 11 amino acids.

This rearrangement joins TRBV19 to TRBJ2-7, with 7 bases that match TRBD2. Germline-derived CDR1 and CDR2 are LNHDA and SQIVND (reference sequence). This CDR3 is built from 14 residues. The V segment lost 4 bases and the J segment 3 bases; nucleotides outside the gene matches: 6. The chain's CDR3 is CASSTGEGHYEQYF. The CDR3 nucleotides are TGTGCCAGTAGTACGGGGGAGGGGCACTACGAGCAGTACTTC.

This clone has only one observation. V and J are TRBV10-3 and TRBJ2-2, with D hard to call. Trimming removed 4 bases from V and 3 bases from J, with 6 bases in between. Germline V gene sequence: CDR1 ENHRY, CDR2 SYGVKD. The CDR3 is 13 amino acids. The CDR3 protein is CAISGADTGELFF. In DNA, the CDR3 is TGTGCCATCAGTGGGGCAGACACCGGGGAGCTGTTTTTT.

The chain employs TRBV7-2 and TRBJ1-4; D remains unclear. V lost 2 bases, J lost 4 bases, and 8 bases lay in between. CDR1 and CDR2 from the germline V gene are SGHTA and FQGNSA. The CDR3 totals 14 residues. CDR3 residues: CASSLKANNEKLFF. DNA of the CDR3: TGTGCCAGCAGCTTAAAGGCCAATAATGAAAAACTGTTTTTT.

V gene TRBV12-5 combines with J gene TRBJ2-5, with D perhaps given as TRBD1 or TRBD2 (6 bases each). The CDR3 spans 13 residues. Germline V gives CDR1 LGHNT, CDR2 FRNRAP. Trimming pared 1 base from V and 5 bases from J, leaving 8 bases between. DNA of the CDR3: TGTGCTAGTGGTTTGGGAGGGGGGGAGACCCAGTACTTC. It translates to CASGLGGGETQYF. The full variable domain, with the rest looked up from reference TRBV12-5 and TRBJ2-5, is DARVTQTPRHKVTEMGQEVTMRCQPILGHNTVFWYRQTMMQGLELLAYFRNRAPLDDSGMPKDRFSAEMPDATLATLKIQPSEPRDSAVYFCASGLGGGETQYFGPGTRLLVL.

This clone was counted a single time. This chain connects TRBV14 to TRBJ1-4; D possibly corresponds to TRBD1 (6 bases). The V and J ends lost 0 bases and 8 bases respectively, with 13 bases between them. Germline V gives CDR1 SGHDN, CDR2 FVKESK. The CDR3 contains 15 residues. CDR3 nucleotide sequence: TGTGCCAGCAGCCAAGATGCAGGGGCTGGCGAAAAACTGTTTTTT. It yields the protein CASSQDAGAGEKLFF.

V and J are TRBV7-8 and TRBJ2-1, with 14 bases identical to TRBD2. The CDR3 extends over 18 amino acids. V dropped 4 bases and J dropped 9; count of bases not matched to a gene: 14. Germline loops: CDR1 SGHVS, CDR2 FQNEAQ. The CDR3 loop reads CASSSPTDSGLAGVEQFF. CDR3 nucleotide sequence: TGTGCCAGCAGCTCCCCAACAGACTCGGGACTAGCGGGAGTTGAGCAGTTCTTC.

The chain carries TRBV4-1 and TRBJ2-1; D ambiguous. The CDR3 consists of 14 residues. Trimming pared 0 bases from V and 5 bases from J, leaving 8 bases between. Looked up from germline, CDR1 is MGHRA and CDR2 is YSYEKL. The CDR3 loop is CASSQEHADNEQFF. The CDR3 region has the DNA TGCGCCAGCAGCCAAGAGCATGCGGACAATGAGCAGTTCTTC.

The chain uses TRBV28 and TRBJ2-7; 7 nucleotides line up with TRBD2. Germline trimming cut 2 bases from V and 2 bases from J; bases unmatched to any gene: 3. The CDR3 extends over 14 amino acids. Per germline, CDR1 MDHEN and CDR2 SYDVKM. CDR3 nucleotide sequence: TGTGCCAGCAGTTTAGTTGGGGGGGCCTACGAGCAGTACTTC. Translation: CASSLVGGAYEQYF.

The chain uses TRBV7-8 and TRBJ1-1; D is undetermined. V shed 4 bases and J shed 1 base, with 13 bases lying between them. This CDR3 contains 15 residues. The germline V gene has CDR1 SGHVS and CDR2 FQNEAQ. CDR3 protein: CASSSRGRTNTEAFF. The CDR3 nucleotides read TGTGCCAGCAGCTCGAGAGGCCGAACGAACACTGAAGCTTTCTTT.

The chain uses TRBV7-2 and TRBJ2-4; D might be TRBD1 (5 bases). The CDR3 runs to 15 residues. Germline CDR1 and CDR2: SGHTA and FQGNSA. V lost 5 bases and J lost 0, with 11 bases in between. The CDR3 bases are TGTGCCAGCAGCACCGACAGCTCAGCCAAAAACATTCAGTACTTC. This gives the protein CASSTDSSAKNIQYF.

The V gene is TRBV19, the J gene TRBJ2-5, with 9 bases matching TRBD2. The trim removed 3 bases at V and 2 bases at J, leaving 7 bases unmatched. Germline V gives CDR1 LNHDA, CDR2 SQIVND (reference sequence). The CDR3 runs 16 residues. Here the CDR3 DNA reads TGTGCCAGTAGTATTTTGGGCCTAGCGGGGCAAGAGACCCAGTACTTC. Translating gives CASSILGLAGQETQYF.

The V and J genes are TRBV19 and TRBJ1-1, with no clear D. The germline V gene has CDR1 LNHDA and CDR2 SQIVND (reference sequence). V lost 1 base and J lost 3, with 6 bases in between. This CDR3 region has 13 residues. CDR3 nucleotide sequence: TGTGCCAGTAGTATAGGGCAAGACACTGAAGCTTTCTTT. This sequence encodes CASSIGQDTEAFF.

By sample fraction, this clone is medium-sized. V is TRBV7-2 and J is TRBJ2-6, with 8 positions matching TRBD2. J gave up 0 bases and V 5 bases, and 3 bases lay outside the gene matches. CDR1 and CDR2 from the germline V gene are SGHTA and FQGNSA. The CDR3 runs 16 residues. The CDR3, as DNA: TGTGCCAGCAGCCAGAGCGGGGGCTCTGGGGCCAACGTCCTGACTTTC. Its translation is CASSQSGGSGANVLTF.

In this sample, this clone turned up a few times. The chain joins TRBV14 to TRBJ1-1; D gene uncertain. Germline CDR1 is SGHDN and CDR2 is FVKESK. CDR3 length: 14 amino acids. V gave up 5 bases and J gave up 1 base, with 11 bases separating them. CDR3 loop: CASSVYHTNTEAFF. CDR3 in DNA: TGTGCCAGCAGCGTTTATCACACGAACACTGAAGCTTTCTTT. The whole variable domain, filled in from reference TRBV14 and TRBJ1-1, reads EAGVTQFPSHSVIEKGQTVTLRCDPISGHDNLYWYRRVMGKEIKFLLHFVKESKQDESGMPNNRFLAERTGGTYSTLKVQPAELEDSGVYFCASSVYHTNTEAFFGQGTRLTVV.

The chain employs TRBV7-9 and TRBJ2-3; D unresolved. The CDR3 runs to 15 residues. The V gene lost 4 bases and the J gene lost 2 bases, with 13 bases spanning the gap. CDR1 and CDR2 (germline): SEHNR, FQNEAQ (reference sequence). In DNA form, the CDR3 reads TGTGCCAGCAGCTCCTCAGACATTTACACAGATACGCAGTATTTT. Protein product: CASSSSDIYTDTQYF.

The chain links TRBV11-3 to TRBJ2-5, with TRBD2 matching 10 bases. The CDR3 spans 15 residues. The germline V gene encodes CDR1 SGHNT and CDR2 YENEEA. V was clipped by 1 base and J by 5 bases; unmatched bases: 4. The CDR3 reads CASSLGLAGVETQYF. CDR3 nucleotides: TGTGCCAGCAGCTTAGGCCTAGCGGGAGTCGAGACCCAGTACTTC.

The J gene is TRBJ2-1, the V gene TRBV9; D possibly corresponds to TRBD1 (6 bases). The CDR3 sequence is 14 residues long. V was cut by 0 bases and J by 9 bases, with 13 bases left in between. Looked up from germline, CDR1 is SGDLS and CDR2 is YYNGEE. In DNA form, the CDR3 reads TGTGCCAGCAGCGTAGCTACAGGGCGTCCTGAGCAGTTCTTC. This sequence encodes CASSVATGRPEQFF.

The rearrangement joins TRBV19 to TRBJ2-7, with D possibly being TRBD2 (6 bases). Germline V gene lookup returns CDR1 LNHDA and CDR2 SQIVND (reference sequence). Trimming cost V 3 bases and J 6 bases, with 15 bases left between them. The CDR3 extends over 14 amino acids. CDR3: CASSISAGKGEQYF. In DNA form, the CDR3 reads TGTGCCAGTAGTATTTCGGCGGGGAAAGGCGAGCAGTACTTC.

The rearrangement uses TRBV11-3 and TRBJ2-7; D gene unclear. CDR1 SGHNT and CDR2 YENEEA come from the germline V gene. The CDR3 is 12 amino acids. Trimming took off 1 base at V and 5 bases at J, with 6 bases between the two ends. The CDR3 here is CASSLVGNEQYF. The CDR3 nucleotides read TGTGCCAGCAGCTTAGTGGGGAACGAGCAGTACTTC.

In this sample, this clone turned up a few times. This chain connects TRBV2 to TRBJ1-1, with D unresolved. Trimming pared 11 bases from V and 0 bases from J, leaving 16 bases between. The CDR3 extends over 14 amino acids. The germline gives CDR1 SNHLY, CDR2 FYNNEI. The CDR3 sequence is CACRLEGLNTEAFF. As DNA, the CDR3 is TGTGCCTGCCGACTCGAAGGGTTGAACACTGAAGCTTTCTTT.

The CDR3 sequence is CASSSPREVSYEQYF. CDR3 DNA sequence: TGTGCCAGCAGTAGCCCCAGGGAGGTATCCTACGAGCAGTACTTC. The chain employs TRBV6-5 and TRBJ2-7; the D gene is possibly TRBD2 (6 bases). V was cut by 5 bases and J by 1 base, with 15 bases left in between. The CDR3 is 15 residues long. The germline CDR1 and CDR2 sequences are MNHEY and SVGAGI.

The chain is built from TRBV6-6 and TRBJ2-7, with TRBD2 as a possible D gene (6 bases). CDR1 is MNHNY and CDR2 is SVGAGI in the germline V gene (reference sequence). Deletions cut 6 bases from V and 2 bases from J, with 14 bases between. The CDR3 consists of 14 residues. The DNA of the CDR3 is TGTGCCAGCAGCCCAACCGGGGGACCCTACGAGCAGTACTTC. Translating gives CASSPTGGPYEQYF.

The CDR3 nucleotides read TGTGCCAGCAGACCACTAATCGCAGGAGTTGAAGCTTTCTTT. Translating it yields CASRPLIAGVEAFF. The chain combines TRBV6-1 with TRBJ1-1; D gene unclear. Germline assignment: CDR1 MNHNS and CDR2 SASEGT. Trimming took 6 bases from V and 7 from J, leaving 18 bases between them. There are 14 residues in the CDR3.

The chain combines TRBV2 with TRBJ2-1; D is unresolved. CDR1 and CDR2 from the germline V gene are SNHLY and FYNNEI. V was trimmed by 3 bases and J by 9 bases, leaving 9 bases between them. This CDR3 comprises 12 residues. CDR3 sequence: CASSEMAAEQFF. CDR3 nucleotide sequence: TGTGCCAGCAGTGAGATGGCTGCTGAGCAGTTCTTC.

This clone was detected only a few times. The chain links TRBV2 to TRBJ2-7, with unresolved D. V was trimmed by 3 bases and J by 0 bases, leaving 3 bases between them. The germline V gene encodes CDR1 SNHLY and CDR2 FYNNEI. CDR3 length: 12 residues. The CDR3 nucleotides are TGTGCCAGCAGTGATAACTCCTACGAGCAGTACTTC. Translated, it gives CASSDNSYEQYF.